The 25 T cell receptor beta chains listed next were all sequenced from one sample in a study of spatial heterogeneity in lung cancer. Antigens of these TCRs are unknown. TCRdb passed the 5' RACE reads through MiXCR, listing each CDR3 protein once. The repertoire includes 17,000 or so distinct CDR3 sequences, roughly 6.2% of them detected once, and around 6.5% sits in the top ten. The time point denotes: sample taken at primary tumor resection. The study, taken as a whole, reports: The study found that expanded intratumoral alpha and beta TCR counts tracked tumor mutation counts.

Specimen: lung tumor tissue, collected at surgery. These receptors were obtained from a male donor with early-stage non-small cell lung cancer.

This clonotype was observed many times. The gene calls are TRBV7-6 and TRBJ1-2; unclear D gene. CDR1 and CDR2 from the germline V gene are SGHVS and FNYEAQ. The CDR3 has 13 residues. The V end lost 5 bases, the J end lost 4 bases, and 11 bases lay between the germline ends. CDR3 sequence: CASSPSERYGYTF. CDR3 bases: TGTGCCAGCAGCCCCTCTGAGCGCTATGGCTACACCTTC.

This clonotype was recorded at least ten times. The rearrangement joins TRBV9 to TRBJ2-2; 7 nucleotides agree with TRBD1. Germline assignment: CDR1 SGDLS and CDR2 YYNGEE. This CDR3 has 15 amino acids. V gave up 7 bases and J gave up 0 bases; unmatched junction bases: 6. In DNA, the CDR3 is TGTGCCAGCTTCCCCCAGGGGGCGAACACCGGGGAGCTGTTTTTT. Its protein is CASFPQGANTGELFF.

This clonotype was found many times. The chain combines TRBV10-3 with TRBJ2-1; possibly TRBD2 for D (5 bases). V lost 4 bases and J 6 bases, leaving 13 bases between the germline ends. Per the germline V gene, CDR1 is ENHRY and CDR2 is SYGVKD. CDR3 size: 14 residues. Here the CDR3 DNA reads TGTGCCATCAGTGTCGGGGTCGGAGCCAATGAGCAGTTCTTC. Amino acids: CAISVGVGANEQFF.

The sample holds many counts of this clonotype. J is TRBJ1-5 and V is TRBV20-1, with 8 bases aligning to TRBD1. The J segment lost 2 bases and the V segment lost 0 bases, leaving 0 bases of the junction unmatched. This CDR3 is 14 amino acids long. The germline V gene encodes CDR1 DFQATT and CDR2 SNEGSKA (reference sequence). CDR3 DNA: TGCAGTGCTAGAGAGGACAGGGGCAATCAGCCCCAGCATTTT. This translates into CSAREDRGNQPQHF.

There are many counts of this clonotype. The gene calls are TRBV9 and TRBJ2-7; D uncertain. This CDR3 comprises 13 residues. V was trimmed by 1 base and J by 5 bases, leaving 10 bases between them. Germline-derived CDR1 and CDR2 are SGDLS and YYNGEE. The CDR3 DNA reads as TGTGCCAGCAGCGTACGATCAAACGACGAGCAGTACTTC. Translation: CASSVRSNDEQYF.

Ten or more counts support this clonotype. This chain connects TRBV20-1 to TRBJ1-6, with D possibly matching TRBD1 (6 bases). CDR3 length: 13 residues. Germline values: CDR1 DFQATT, CDR2 SNEGSKA (reference sequence). V gave up 7 bases and J gave up 5 bases, with 12 bases separating them. CDR3 sequence (DNA): TGCAGTGGGGGGGGCTTCAATAATTCACCCCTCCACTTT. Translated, it gives CSGGGFNNSPLHF.

This clonotype occurred many times. The chain recombines TRBV3-1 with TRBJ2-5, with D hard to call. Germline V gives CDR1 LGHDT, CDR2 YNNKEL (reference sequence). V lost 6 bases, J lost 5 bases, and 13 bases lay in between. The length of the CDR3 is 13 residues. The CDR3 here is CASSPTTYETQYF. The CDR3 DNA reads TGTGCCAGCAGTCCCACAACTTACGAGACCCAGTACTTC.

Many counts were recorded for this clonotype. The V and J genes are TRBV2 and TRBJ2-1; possible D gene TRBD2, 6 bases. V was cut by 4 bases and J by 10 bases, with 8 bases left in between. Germline lookup yields CDR1 SNHLY and CDR2 FYNNEI. This CDR3 region has 11 residues. The CDR3 sequence: CASSVLAEQFF. The CDR3 DNA reads as TGTGCCAGCAGTGTGCTAGCGGAGCAGTTCTTC.

This clonotype is labeled medium-sized. The rearrangement joins TRBV27 to TRBJ2-7; 8 bases line up with TRBD2. With V trimmed by 1 base and J by 6 bases, 11 bases remained unmatched. CDR1 is MNHEY, CDR2 SMNVEV, per germline (reference sequence). The CDR3 has 16 residues. CDR3 amino acids: CASSLFAGGIGREQYF. The CDR3 nucleotides are TGTGCCAGCAGTTTATTTGCGGGGGGCATAGGTCGCGAGCAGTACTTC.

This clonotype was seen repeatedly, ten times or more. This rearrangement joins TRBV27 to TRBJ2-7, with TRBD1 as a possible D gene (6 bases). There are 14 residues in the CDR3. Germline V CDR1 and CDR2: MNHEY, SMNVEV (reference sequence). V lost 3 bases to trimming and J lost 3 bases, with 12 bases between them. The CDR3 DNA is TGTGCCAGCAGTTTCCAGACAGGAATCTACGAGCAGTACTTC. This gives the protein CASSFQTGIYEQYF.

This clonotype appeared a few times. The chain combines TRBV29-1 with TRBJ1-5; D uncertain. The V gene's germline CDR1 is SQVTM and CDR2 ANQGSEA. The V gene lost 6 bases and the J gene lost 3 bases, with 9 bases spanning the gap. The CDR3 sequence is 12 residues long. This chain's CDR3 is CSVANYNQPQHF. The CDR3 DNA reads as TGCAGCGTCGCCAACTACAATCAGCCCCAGCATTTT.

The gene calls are TRBV5-1 and TRBJ2-6, with 10 positions matching TRBD1. The CDR3 consists of 20 residues. With 1 base clipped from V and 2 bases from J, the junction kept 12 bases outside the gene matches. The germline CDR1 and CDR2 sequences are SGHRS and YFSETQ. The DNA of the CDR3 is TGCGCCAGCAGCTTGACAAGACAGGGGGCGTTAGTTACTGGGGCCAACGTCCTGACTTTC. As protein: CASSLTRQGALVTGANVLTF.

For this clonotype: A much more abundant neighbour one base away suggests this may be a read error. J is TRBJ1-1 and V is TRBV6-6; D not certain. Germline CDR1 reads MNHNY; CDR2 reads SVGAGI (reference sequence). The CDR3 extends over 15 amino acids. The CDR3 DNA sequence: TGTGCCAGCAGTTACTCTCATAAGAGGAACACTGTAGCTTTCTTT. Amino acid sequence: CASSYSHKRNTVAFF.

This clonotype was observed many times. The chain couples TRBV4-1 to TRBJ2-5; 7 nucleotides match TRBD2. This CDR3 region has 14 residues. V was pared by 3 bases and J by 5 bases, with 6 bases of the junction left unmatched. Germline V gives CDR1 MGHRA, CDR2 YSYEKL. DNA of the CDR3: TGCGCCAGCAGCCATCGCGGGAGTGGGGAGACCCAGTACTTC. This translates into CASSHRGSGETQYF.

This clonotype was seen a handful of times. The CDR3 DNA sequence: TGTGCCATCAGTGATGGGACGGCAAGATTCACAGATACGCAGTATTTT. Its translation is CAISDGTARFTDTQYF. V gene TRBV10-3 combines with J gene TRBJ2-3; D possibly uses TRBD1 or TRBD2 (5 bases each). The CDR3 is 16 residues long. CDR1 is ENHRY and CDR2 is SYGVKD in the germline V gene. Trimming took off 3 bases at V and 2 bases at J, with 15 bases between the two ends.

This clonotype came up many times. The chain uses TRBV18 and TRBJ2-1, with D unclear. Trimming took off 1 base at V and 5 bases at J, with 6 bases between the two ends. The CDR3 contains 13 residues. Per germline, CDR1 KGHSH and CDR2 LQKENI. The CDR3 here is CASSPLKDNEQFF. CDR3 bases: TGTGCCAGCTCACCACTAAAAGACAATGAGCAGTTCTTC.

This clonotype was recorded many times. V is TRBV29-1 and J is TRBJ2-1; D possibly corresponds to TRBD2 (6 bases). Germline V gene data show CDR1 as SQVTM and CDR2 as ANQGSEA. With 6 bases removed from V and 3 bases from J, the gap between germline ends came to 18 bases. CDR3 length: 15 amino acids. CDR3 region: CSVLEGLARYNEQFF. CDR3 DNA: TGCAGCGTCCTGGAGGGGCTAGCCCGCTACAATGAGCAGTTCTTC.

Judged by abundance, this clonotype is medium-sized (0.01 to 0.1%). The chain employs TRBV20-1 and TRBJ2-1, with D perhaps TRBD2 (5 bases). V gave up 4 bases and J gave up 4 bases, with 11 bases separating them. Germline loops: CDR1 DFQATT, CDR2 SNEGSKA (reference sequence). This CDR3 region has 13 residues. CDR3 DNA sequence: TGCAGTGCTAAAACCGGGATTTACAATGAGCAGTTCTTC. Protein: CSAKTGIYNEQFF.

This chain joins TRBV6-1 and TRBJ1-5; no clear D. Trimming shortened V by 2 bases and J by 6 bases, and 8 bases separated the two germline ends. The CDR3 runs to 13 residues. Germline V lookup: CDR1 MNHNS, CDR2 SASEGT. The CDR3 nucleotides read TGTGCCAGCAGTGAATACCAGGCTCAGCCCCAGCATTTT. It specifies CASSEYQAQPQHF.

This clonotype was seen repeatedly, ten times or more. V gene TRBV7-2 combines with J gene TRBJ2-7; D unclear. The CDR3 runs to 13 residues. Germline CDR1 reads SGHTA; CDR2 reads FQGNSA. The germline V and J ends were trimmed by 0 bases and 1 base, with 4 bases remaining between them. CDR3 coding DNA: TGTGCCAGCAGCTTAGCAGAATCCTACGAGCAGTACTTC. As protein: CASSLAESYEQYF. The full variable domain, completed using reference TRBV7-2 and TRBJ2-7, is GAGVSQSPSNKVTEKGKDVELRCDPISGHTALYWYRQSLGQGLEFLIYFQGNSAPDKSGLPSDRFSAERTGGSVSTLTIQRTQQEDSAVYLCASSLAESYEQYFGPGTRLTVT.

This clonotype was found many times. The V and J genes are TRBV7-2 and TRBJ1-2; D is unresolved. With 2 bases removed from V and 2 bases from J, the gap between germline ends came to 9 bases. Germline values: CDR1 SGHTA, CDR2 FQGNSA. The CDR3 runs to 14 residues. The CDR3 nucleotides read TGTGCCAGCAGCTTAAACAGTGTGAACTATGGCTACACCTTC. This translates into CASSLNSVNYGYTF. Drawing the rest from reference TRBV7-2 and TRBJ1-2, the complete variable domain is GAGVSQSPSNKVTEKGKDVELRCDPISGHTALYWYRQSLGQGLEFLIYFQGNSAPDKSGLPSDRFSAERTGGSVSTLTIQRTQQEDSAVYLCASSLNSVNYGYTFGSGTRLTVV.

By sample share, this clonotype is medium-sized (0.01 to 0.1%). The V gene is TRBV29-1, the J gene TRBJ2-3; a possible D gene is TRBD2 (7 bases). Trimming took off 7 bases at V and 9 bases at J, with 20 bases between the two ends. Germline V gives CDR1 SQVTM, CDR2 ANQGSEA. CDR3 length: 13 residues. The CDR3 bases are TGCAGCGGAACAGGGTATGCGCGGGAGACGCAGTATTTT. Its translation is CSGTGYARETQYF.

This clonotype was picked up many times. This sequence joins TRBV5-1 and TRBJ2-1; perhaps TRBD1 as D (6 bases). Germline loops: CDR1 SGHRS, CDR2 YFSETQ. V lost 4 bases and J lost 8, with 22 bases in between. CDR3 length equals 16 residues. CDR3 region: CASSPGYSLKGDEQFF. The CDR3 DNA reads TGCGCCAGCAGCCCCGGGTACAGTTTGAAGGGGGATGAGCAGTTCTTC.

A remark on this clonotype: This may arise from a read error, as a much more abundant clone is one base away. This rearrangement joins TRBV7-2 to TRBJ2-7; tentative D call: TRBD1 (6 bases). Germline lookup yields CDR1 SGHTA and CDR2 FQGNSA. CDR3 length: 14 residues. The chain's CDR3 is CANSLEDSALEQYF. CDR3 nucleotide sequence: TGTGCCAACAGCTTAGAGGACAGCGCTCTGGAGCAGTACTTC.

With respect to this clonotype: A much larger clone differs by one base, so this may be a read error. V and J are TRBV2 and TRBJ1-1; TRBD1 matches at 8 bases. The CDR3 has 13 residues. V lost 4 bases to trimming and J lost 5 bases; unmatched junction nucleotides: 3. Germline V lookup: CDR1 SNHLY, CDR2 FYNNEI. CDR3: CASSADRVTEAFF. CDR3 nucleotides: TGTGCCAGCAGTGCGGACAGGGTAACTGAAGCTTTCTTT.